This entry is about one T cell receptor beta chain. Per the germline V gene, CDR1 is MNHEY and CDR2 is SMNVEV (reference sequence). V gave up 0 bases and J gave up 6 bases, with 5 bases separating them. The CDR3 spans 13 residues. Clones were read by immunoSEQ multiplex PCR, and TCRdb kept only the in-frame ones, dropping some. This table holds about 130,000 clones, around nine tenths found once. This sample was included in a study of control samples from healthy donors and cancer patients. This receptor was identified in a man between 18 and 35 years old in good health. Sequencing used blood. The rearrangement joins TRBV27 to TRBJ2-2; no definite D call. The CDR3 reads CASSLSVAGELFF. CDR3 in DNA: TGTGCCAGCAGTTTATCGGTGGCCGGGGAGCTGTTTTTT.